This is a list of T cell receptor beta chains from one sample in a study of blood T cells in healthy people across ages. TCRdb re-called the 5' RACE reads with MiXCR, one entry per CDR3 protein. Of about 780,000 distinct CDR3 sequences listed, around 24% are singletons. This sample was also put to use in a study of T cells of mothers and their children.

The specimen sequenced was blood. These receptors originate from a boy between 10 and 17 years old in good health. Each CDR3 is given with its conserved first and last residue. D genes are given only for firm matches. Size is omitted from some rows. Given values are once, few, many or a class for expanded clones.

clone_size	d_call	v_call	j_call	cdr3_nt	cdr3_aa
few	TRBD2	TRBV20-1	TRBJ2-5	TGCAGTGCTAGACGCCTCGGCGGGGGTGAGACCCAGTACTTC	CSARRLGGGETQYF
-	TRBD2	TRBV12-5	TRBJ2-3	TGTGCTAGTGGTTTGCGCGGGGGGCCAGATACGCAGTATTTT	CASGLRGGPDTQYF
-	-	TRBV10-3	TRBJ1-3	TGTGCCATCCTAGACTTTGGAAACACCATATATTTT	CAILDFGNTIYF
-	TRBD1	TRBV7-3	TRBJ2-1	TGTGCCAGCAGCCAATTGGGACAGTTAGACAATGAGCAGTTCTTC	CASSQLGQLDNEQFF
few	TRBD2	TRBV6-1	TRBJ2-1	TGTGCCCTAAAGCGGGGCTCCTACAATGAGCAGTTCTTC	CALKRGSYNEQFF
-	-	TRBV12-3/TRBV12-4	TRBJ2-7	TGTGCCAGCAGTTCCCCTCCGGGACTTTACGAGCAGTACTTC	CASSSPPGLYEQYF
few	-	TRBV30	TRBJ2-7	TGTGCCTGGAGTCGTGCTCCCCGCGAGCAGTACTTC	CAWSRAPREQYF
-	TRBD1	TRBV20-1	TRBJ1-6	TGCAGTGCTACCGGGACAGGGATTTCACCCCTCCACTTT	CSATGTGISPLHF
many	TRBD1	TRBV14	TRBJ2-5	TGTGCCAGCAGTCCCTTTCATCGACAGGGGAAGTTCTTC	CASSPFHRQGKFF
-	TRBD1	TRBV24-1	TRBJ2-3	TGTGCCACCAGTGATCGGGACAGGGAGGCAGATACGCAGTATTTT	CATSDRDREADTQYF
-	TRBD2	TRBV20-1	TRBJ2-5	TGCAGTGCTAGACCTCCCCGAGCGGGAAATCAAGAGACCCAGTACTTC	CSARPPRAGNQETQYF
few	-	TRBV12-3/TRBV12-4	TRBJ2-1	TGTGCCAGCAGTTCGAGCGTTCGCTCCTACAATGAGCAGTTCTTC	CASSSSVRSYNEQFF
few	-	TRBV29-1	TRBJ2-7	TGCAGCGTTGATACGGGCCAGAGCTCCTACGAGCAGTACTTC	CSVDTGQSSYEQYF
-	-	TRBV6-1	TRBJ1-5	TGTGCCAGCACCGCATCACTCGGGGGGAATCAGCCCCAGCATTTT	CASTASLGGNQPQHF
-	-	TRBV11-2	TRBJ2-1	TGTGCCAGCAGCTTACTCGCCCCCTCCAATGAGCAGTTCTTC	CASSLLAPSNEQFF
few	TRBD1	TRBV3-1	TRBJ2-5	TGTGCCAGCAGCCAGGACAGGGAACTGGAGACCCAGTACTTC	CASSQDRELETQYF
-	-	TRBV6-6	TRBJ1-2	TGTGCCAGCAGTACGGGACTTGCTGCTACCTATGGCTACACCTTC	CASSTGLAATYGYTF
-	TRBD2	TRBV2	TRBJ2-1	TGTGCCAGCAGTGAACCAGCGGGGGAGCAGTTCTTC	CASSEPAGEQFF
-	TRBD1	TRBV3-1	TRBJ2-5	TGTGCCAGCAGCCAGGAAGGACAGGGTCCGCAAGAGACCCAGTACTTC	CASSQEGQGPQETQYF
-	TRBD1	TRBV4-1	TRBJ1-2	TGCGCCAGCAGCCAAGTACAGGGGGCCTATGGCTACGCCTTC	CASSQVQGAYGYAF
-	-	TRBV29-1	TRBJ2-1	TGCAGCGTTGAAGATTCTAGAGGAAACAATGAGCAGTTCTTC	CSVEDSRGNNEQFF
-	-	TRBV10-3	TRBJ2-4	TGTGCCATCAGTGAGTCTGGAGGGGCTCTCTCCAAAAACATTCAGTACTTC	CAISESGGALSKNIQYF
once	TRBD1	TRBV7-9	TRBJ2-4	TGTGCCAGCAGCATCAGGGGGATTCTAGCCAAAAACATTCAGTACTTC	CASSIRGILAKNIQYF
-	-	TRBV9	TRBJ2-3	TGTGCCAGCAGCCCCAGGGACGGGCTCACAGATACGCAGTATTTT	CASSPRDGLTDTQYF
many	TRBD1	TRBV5-1	TRBJ2-5	TGCGCCAGCAGCTTGGTGACAGGGGGCCAAGAGACCCAGTACTTC	CASSLVTGGQETQYF
-	-	TRBV3-1	TRBJ2-3	TGTGCCAGCAGCCAAAACGCGGGTGGAGATACGCAGTATTTT	CASSQNAGGDTQYF
few	-	TRBV9	TRBJ2-1	TGTGCCAGCAGCGTAGTGGCGGGGGCCTCCTACAATGAGCAGTTCTTC	CASSVVAGASYNEQFF
few	TRBD2	TRBV3-1	TRBJ2-5	TGTGCCAGCAGCTCCCCTGCGGGGGGGCCATTCTACCAAGAGACCCAGTACTTC	CASSSPAGGPFYQETQYF
few	TRBD1	TRBV6-5	TRBJ2-7	TGTGCCGCTTCGACGAGACAGGGAAATTCCTACGAGCAGTACTTC	CAASTRQGNSYEQYF
medium-sized	-	TRBV12-3/TRBV12-4	TRBJ2-5	TGTGCCAGCAGTTTAGGTTTTCAAGAGACCCAGTACTTC	CASSLGFQETQYF
few	TRBD1	TRBV20-1	TRBJ2-7	TGCAGTGCTACCACAGGGGCACTGAGCTCCCACGAGCAGTACTTC	CSATTGALSSHEQYF
many	-	TRBV7-6	TRBJ2-7	TGTGCCAGCAGCTTAGGTGCGCTCTCCTACGAGCAGTACTTC	CASSLGALSYEQYF
few	TRBD2	TRBV12-3/TRBV12-4	TRBJ2-2	TGTGCCAGCAGCCCTCGGGCAGCGGGGGGCGTGACCGGGGAGCTGTTTTTT	CASSPRAAGGVTGELFF
-	-	TRBV20-1	TRBJ2-7	TGCAGTGCTAGAAGGGGAAACGGGTACGAGCAGTACTTC	CSARRGNGYEQYF
few	-	TRBV6-6	TRBJ2-7	TGTGCCAGCAGTTCTCCGGGAGAGGCCCCATACGAGCAGTACTTC	CASSSPGEAPYEQYF
-	-	TRBV12-3/TRBV12-4	TRBJ2-5	TGTGCCAGCAGTCCCGGCGCGTACCAAGAGACCCAGTACTTC	CASSPGAYQETQYF
few	-	TRBV29-1	TRBJ2-5	TGCAGCGTTGACGGTGCTGTCGAGACCCAGTACTTC	CSVDGAVETQYF
-	-	TRBV7-3	TRBJ2-5	TGTGCCAGCAGCTTAACAGGTTGGCAGGGAGGTCTAGAGACCCAGTACTTC	CASSLTGWQGGLETQYF
-	-	TRBV6-5	TRBJ1-6	TGTGCCGCCGGAGGGACAACCGTGCAACCCCTCCACTTT	CAAGGTTVQPLHF
-	-	TRBV24-1	TRBJ2-5	TGTGCCACCAGTGATCCCTACAGGGCCCCACAAGAGACCCAGTACTTC	CATSDPYRAPQETQYF
-	-	TRBV6-2/TRBV6-3	TRBJ2-7	TGTGCCAGCAGCAAAATCTCGGACGAGCAGTACTTC	CASSKISDEQYF
-	-	TRBV20-1	TRBJ2-2	TGCAGTGCTACAGATTTAACCGGGGAGCTGTTTTTT	CSATDLTGELFF
-	TRBD1	TRBV20-1	TRBJ2-7	TGCAGTGCCACCCCCGGGACAGGGGAAAGTTCCTACGAGCAGTACTTC	CSATPGTGESSYEQYF
-	TRBD2	TRBV6-1	TRBJ2-7	TGTGCCAGCAGACCTCGACTAGCGGGGGGGGAATCTTACGAGCAGTACTTC	CASRPRLAGGESYEQYF
-	-	TRBV5-1	TRBJ2-5	TGCGCCAGCAGTCCCTTTCAGTTGGAGACCCAGTACTTC	CASSPFQLETQYF
few	-	TRBV6-5	TRBJ2-2	TGTGCCAGCAGTCCCCGGGGGTGGGTCACCGGGGAGCTGTTTTTT	CASSPRGWVTGELFF
few	-	TRBV6-1	TRBJ2-7	TGTGCCAGCAGCCTCGCGACACCCTCGGAGGAGCAGTACTTC	CASSLATPSEEQYF
few	-	TRBV2	TRBJ1-5	TGTGCCAGCAGTGACGGGGACGGGAATCAGCCCCAGCATTTT	CASSDGDGNQPQHF
-	-	TRBV19	TRBJ2-1	TGTGCCAGTAGTATAAGGGGGGCCCAGTACAATGAGCAGTTCTTC	CASSIRGAQYNEQFF
-	-	TRBV9	TRBJ2-2	TGTGCCAGCACCCCCTCGGGAGACACCGGGGAGCTGTTTTTT	CASTPSGDTGELFF
few	-	TRBV20-1	TRBJ2-7	TGCAGTGCAATTTCGACCGGGCCTACGTACGAGCAGTACTTC	CSAISTGPTYEQYF
-	-	TRBV14	TRBJ2-1	TGTGCCAGCAGCCAATCCTCCGTCGCTGAGCAGTTCTTC	CASSQSSVAEQFF
-	-	TRBV6-1	TRBJ2-1	TGTGCCAGCAGTGAAGCGGGGGGGCTCTATGAGCAGTTCTTC	CASSEAGGLYEQFF
few	-	TRBV9	TRBJ2-3	TGTGCCAGCAGCCCCGTCAGCACAGATACGCAGTATTTT	CASSPVSTDTQYF
many	-	TRBV11-2	TRBJ2-5	TGTGCCAGCAGCTTGTGGGGAGAGACCCAGTACTTC	CASSLWGETQYF